A selection of T cell receptor beta chains follows, all from one sample in a study of OX40 agonist ivuxolimab in advanced cancers. The data were produced by immunoSEQ multiplex PCR, yet TCRdb's version contains in-frame clones alone and is incomplete. The sample carries over 150,000 clones, 94% recorded once. The specimen was CD4+ or CD8+ T cells sorted from blood, collected in a trial of the OX40 agonist ivuxolimab. The receptors were sampled from an adult with an advanced solid tumor such as melanoma, head and neck, liver or kidney cancer. Each CDR3 is given with its conserved first and last residue. D genes are given only for firm matches. Size is omitted from some rows. Given values are once, few, many or a class for expanded clones.

CDR3 DNA | CDR3 protein | clone size | J gene | V gene | D gene
TGCGCCAGCAGCAAAAGACCAGAGAACACTGAAGCTTTCTTT | CASSKRPENTEAFF | once | TRBJ1-1 | TRBV5-1 | NA
TGCGCCAGCAGCTTCGGGGGCGCGAGGACCGGGGAGCTGTTTTTT | CASSFGGARTGELFF | once | TRBJ2-2 | TRBV5-1 | NA
TGCGCCAGCAGCTTTATTCATACCGGGGAGCTGTTTTTT | CASSFIHTGELFF | NA | TRBJ2-2 | TRBV5-1 | NA
TGTGCCAGCAGTGGGGGACAGTTGAACACCGGGGAGCTGTTTTTT | CASSGGQLNTGELFF | NA | TRBJ2-2 | TRBV2 | TRBD1
TGTGCCAGCAGCTTAGAAAGGCCCGGGGTAGCCAAAAACATTCAGTACTTC | CASSLERPGVAKNIQYF | NA | TRBJ2-4 | TRBV11-2 | NA
TGTGCCAGCAGCAAAAGCGGGGGGAACCAAGAGACCCAGTACTTC | CASSKSGGNQETQYF | NA | TRBJ2-5 | TRBV7-2 | TRBD2
TGTGCCAGCAGCTCAGTCACTTGGCGTGGGAATGAGCAGTTCTTC | CASSSVTWRGNEQFF | NA | TRBJ2-1 | TRBV11-2 | NA
TGTGCCAGCAGCTCGGGACAGTCTTATGGCTACACCTTC | CASSSGQSYGYTF | NA | TRBJ1-2 | TRBV11-2 | TRBD1
TGTGCCAGCAGCGAGTCCCCGGCGGGAGGAGAGACCCAGTACTTC | CASSESPAGGETQYF | NA | TRBJ2-5 | TRBV9 | TRBD2
TGTGCCAGCGCCCGGGACAGGAACTCTTACGAGCAGTACTTC | CASARDRNSYEQYF | NA | TRBJ2-7 | TRBV7-2 | TRBD1
TGTGCCAGCGGGGGGACCGTGGACACTGAAGCTTTCTTT | CASGGTVDTEAFF | NA | TRBJ1-1 | TRBV25-1 | NA
TGTGCCAGCAGCCAACACACCGGGACAGGGGGCTTAGATACGCAGTATTTT | CASSQHTGTGGLDTQYF | NA | TRBJ2-3 | TRBV4-2 | TRBD1
TGTGCCAGCAGCTCCGGACCCGAAAGCAATCAGCCCCAGCATTTT | CASSSGPESNQPQHF | once | TRBJ1-5 | TRBV5-5 | NA
TGCAGCGTTGAGGCAGGGGGAAACAATCAGCCCCAGCATTTT | CSVEAGGNNQPQHF | NA | TRBJ1-5 | TRBV29-1 | TRBD1
TGTGCCAGCAGCTTAGGATCCGGGTACGAGCAGTACTTC | CASSLGSGYEQYF | NA | TRBJ2-7 | TRBV7-2 | NA
TGCGCCAGCAGTGGGTACTCGAGAGGGGAGCAGTTCTTC | CASSGYSRGEQFF | NA | TRBJ2-1 | TRBV10-1 | NA
TGTGCCAGCAGTCCCCGACAGGGTAGTAACTATGGCTACACCTTC | CASSPRQGSNYGYTF | NA | TRBJ1-2 | TRBV6-6 | TRBD1
TGTGCCAGCAGAAATGACAGAATCTACGAGCAGTACTTC | CASRNDRIYEQYF | NA | TRBJ2-7 | TRBV6-5 | NA
TGTGCCAGCAGCTTATTAGGGCAGTACAATGAGCAGTTCTTC | CASSLLGQYNEQFF | NA | TRBJ2-1 | TRBV7-3 | NA
TGTGCCAGCAGTGAAGGGACTAGCTGGGGCCGGGAGCTGTTTTTT | CASSEGTSWGRELFF | NA | TRBJ2-2 | TRBV6-1 | TRBD2
TGTGCCAGCAGCCTAACGACAGGGGGCTACAATGAGCAGTTCTTC | CASSLTTGGYNEQFF | once | TRBJ2-1 | TRBV9 | TRBD1
TGTGCCACCAGCGTCGGGGCCCAAGTGGGCTACACCTTC | CATSVGAQVGYTF | NA | TRBJ1-2 | TRBV15 | NA
TGTGCCAGTAGTATATCGCTAGTCGGGGAGACCCAGTACTTC | CASSISLVGETQYF | NA | TRBJ2-5 | TRBV19 | NA
TGTGCCAGCAGAGGACCAGGCACACAAGAGACCCAGTACTTC | CASRGPGTQETQYF | NA | TRBJ2-5 | TRBV6-5 | NA
TGTGCCAGCAGCTTTTCGGACAGGGTTGCCAATCAGCCCCAGCATTTT | CASSFSDRVANQPQHF | NA | TRBJ1-5 | TRBV5-6 | TRBD1
TGCAGCGTGTCCGGGACAGTTTACAATGAGCAGTTCTTC | CSVSGTVYNEQFF | NA | TRBJ2-1 | TRBV29-1 | TRBD1
TGTGCCAGTAGTATAGATCTAACGGGAGACTACGAGCAGTACTTC | CASSIDLTGDYEQYF | NA | TRBJ2-7 | TRBV19 | NA
TGTGCCAGCAGCTTTTTTAGGACTAGCGGGCCCACCGGGGAGCTGTTTTTT | CASSFFRTSGPTGELFF | NA | TRBJ2-2 | TRBV7-3 | TRBD2
TGTGCCAGTAGTATTTTGAGGCAGACCGGAGCCACTGAAGCTTTCTTT | CASSILRQTGATEAFF | NA | TRBJ1-1 | TRBV19 | NA
TGTGCCAGCATGGCCGGCAGGCAATATGGCTACACCTTC | CASMAGRQYGYTF | once | TRBJ1-2 | TRBV5-5 | NA
TGTGCCAGCAGGGGGGGGACAGGGTACGAGCAGTACTTC | CASRGGTGYEQYF | NA | TRBJ2-7 | TRBV6-5 | TRBD1
TGTGCCAGCAGCCCTGGGGACCGGGAGGGCTACAATGAGCAGTTCTTC | CASSPGDREGYNEQFF | NA | TRBJ2-1 | TRBV5-4 | TRBD2
TGTGCCACCAGCAGAGATTTGGCCACCGGGGAGCTGTTTTTT | CATSRDLATGELFF | NA | TRBJ2-2 | TRBV15 | NA
TGTGCCAGCTCACCACAATCAGGGGAGGGGAGCGAGCAGTACTTC | CASSPQSGEGSEQYF | NA | TRBJ2-7 | TRBV18 | NA
TGTGCCAGCAGTTGGGACAGCTCCTACAATGAGCAGTTCTTC | CASSWDSSYNEQFF | NA | TRBJ2-1 | TRBV27 | TRBD1
TGTGCCAGTAGCCCCGAAGGGACTTCGACAGGCCGGGCCTACGAGCAGTACTTC | CASSPEGTSTGRAYEQYF | NA | TRBJ2-7 | TRBV19 | NA
TGTGCCAGCAGTGAACGGAGCCACGGCAACGTCCTGACTTTC | CASSERSHGNVLTF | NA | TRBJ2-6 | TRBV25-1 | NA
TGTGCCAGCAGTTCGACCTATGGCTACACCTTC | CASSSTYGYTF | NA | TRBJ1-2 | TRBV6-6 | NA
TGTGCCAGCAGCTCCGGCGATCACCGGGCTTTCTTT | CASSSGDHRAFF | NA | TRBJ1-1 | TRBV11-3 | NA
TGCGCCAGCAGCTGGGGGGTCGAGGGAAATGAGCAGTTCTTC | CASSWGVEGNEQFF | NA | TRBJ2-1 | TRBV5-1 | NA
TGTGCCAGCGGGACTAGCGGTTACGAGCAGTACTTC | CASGTSGYEQYF | NA | TRBJ2-7 | TRBV6-6 | TRBD2
TGTGCCAGCTCACCTACCGGCCCCTACAATGAGCAGTTCTTC | CASSPTGPYNEQFF | NA | TRBJ2-1 | TRBV18 | NA
TGCGCCAGCAGTTGGGGGATGACTGCGAGAGATACGCAGTATTTT | CASSWGMTARDTQYF | NA | TRBJ2-3 | TRBV5-1 | NA
TGTGCCAGCAGCCCACGGGAGCTCTACGAGCAGTACTTC | CASSPRELYEQYF | NA | TRBJ2-7 | TRBV7-2 | NA
TGTGCCAGCAGCGTGGTCCTGGGGGGTGAGCAGTTCTTC | CASSVVLGGEQFF | NA | TRBJ2-1 | TRBV9 | NA
TGTGCCAGCAGCGTAGACTACAGGGGAAGGACCCAGTACTTC | CASSVDYRGRTQYF | NA | TRBJ2-5 | TRBV9 | TRBD1
TGTGCCAGCAGTTACCGAGGGGCAGGGGCGAGGTATGGCTACACCTTC | CASSYRGAGARYGYTF | NA | TRBJ1-2 | TRBV6-6 | NA
TGTGCCAGCAGTAGATGGGGGCTGCTCCCGTTCTTC | CASSRWGLLPFF | NA | TRBJ2-1 | TRBV6-1 | NA
TGTGCCAGCAGTTCTATTGGGGGCCTCGACAGGGGGCTTACTGAAGCTTTCTTT | CASSSIGGLDRGLTEAFF | NA | TRBJ1-1 | TRBV28 | TRBD1
TGTGCCAGCAGCTTATCTAGGGGGAGTGGTCGGGAGCTGTTTTTT | CASSLSRGSGRELFF | NA | TRBJ2-2 | TRBV7-2 | NA
TGCAGCGTTGACATCGGCGTGAATGAAAAACTGTTTTTT | CSVDIGVNEKLFF | NA | TRBJ1-4 | TRBV29-1 | NA
TGTGCCAGCAGCCACGGGGGGACTGAAGCTTTCTTT | CASSHGGTEAFF | NA | TRBJ1-1 | TRBV7-2 | NA
TGTGCCAGCAGCTACAGGGGGCGAATCAGGACAGATACGCAGTATTTT | CASSYRGRIRTDTQYF | NA | TRBJ2-3 | TRBV7-2 | TRBD1
TGTGCCAGCAGTTATGCAAATACGCAGTATTTT | CASSYANTQYF | NA | TRBJ2-3 | TRBV6-5 | NA
TGTGCCAGCAGAAAGCGAGGGGGCTCCTACGAGCAGTACTTC | CASRKRGGSYEQYF | NA | TRBJ2-7 | TRBV6-5 | NA